The rows below give T cell receptor beta chains drawn from one sample of a study of blood T cells in healthy people across ages. TCRdb passed the 5' RACE reads through MiXCR, listing each CDR3 protein once. The sample records 800,000 to 1,000,000 distinct CDR3 sequences, about 44% being singletons. The specimen was blood. Receptors originate from a man in his thirties or forties in good health. CDR3s include the opening cysteine and the closing phenylalanine or tryptophan. A D gene is named only where the DNA matches it firmly. A clone size is listed for some rows: how often the clone was seen (once, few, many), or a class if it is expanded.

j_call	d_call	clone_size	v_call	cdr3_aa	cdr3_nt
TRBJ1-1	NA	NA	TRBV20-1	CSARAKQNTEAFF	TGCAGTGCTAGAGCGAAACAGAACACTGAGGCTTTCTTT
TRBJ2-7	TRBD2	few	TRBV6-4	CASSDSCLSGGEGSYNEQYF	TGTGCCAGCAGTGACTCTTGCCTTAGCGGGGGGGAAGGCTCCTACAATGAGCAGTACTTC
TRBJ2-7	NA	NA	TRBV10-3	CAIATGGRYEQYF	TGTGCCATCGCGACTGGAGGACGGTACGAGCAGTACTTC
TRBJ1-6	NA	NA	TRBV7-2	CASSKPGLGFDSPLHF	TGTGCCAGCTCCAAGCCGGGCTTGGGGTTTGATTCACCCCTCCACTTT
TRBJ2-5	NA	NA	TRBV5-8	CASSPRDVQETQYF	TGTGCCAGCAGCCCTAGGGACGTCCAAGAGACCCAGTACTTC
TRBJ2-7	NA	few	TRBV12-3/TRBV12-4	CASSLFGTNSYEQYF	TGTGCCAGCAGTTTATTTGGGACAAACTCCTACGAGCAGTACTTC
TRBJ2-3	NA	few	TRBV5-1	CASSLLADDTQYF	TGCGCCAGCAGCTTGTTAGCGGATGATACGCAGTATTTT
TRBJ2-1	TRBD2	many	TRBV12-3/TRBV12-4	CASSSPPGGNEQFF	TGTGCCAGCAGTTCTCCCCCGGGGGGAAATGAGCAGTTCTTC
TRBJ1-6	NA	NA	TRBV5-1	CASSFSGASSPLHF	TGCGCCAGCAGCTTTTCAGGGGCCTCTTCACCCCTCCACTTT
TRBJ2-3	NA	NA	TRBV29-1	CSVPQGMIDCTDTQYF	TGCAGCGTTCCGCAGGGTATGATCGACTGCACAGATACGCAGTATTTT
TRBJ2-2	TRBD1	NA	TRBV6-2/TRBV6-3	CASSGQTGGDSFGTGELFF	TGTGCCAGCAGTGGTCAGACAGGGGGCGATTCGTTTGGTACCGGGGAGCTGTTTTTT
TRBJ2-3	NA	NA	TRBV7-2	CASSLALMGQGGNTQYF	TGTGCCAGCAGCTTAGCGCTAATGGGGCAGGGGGGGAATACGCAGTATTTT
TRBJ1-2	NA	NA	TRBV20-1	CSASLDRTNYGYTF	TGCAGTGCTAGCCTGGACAGAACTAACTATGGCTACACCTTC
TRBJ1-1	TRBD1	NA	TRBV28	CASSADRGSGNTEAFF	TGTGCCAGCAGTGCGGACAGGGGGTCGGGGAACACTGAAGCTTTCTTT
TRBJ2-5	NA	NA	TRBV9	CASSVLPSQETQYF	TGCGCCAGCAGCGTATTACCTAGCCAAGAGACCCAGTACTTC
TRBJ2-2	NA	NA	TRBV7-8	CASTRVGSNTGELFF	TGTGCCAGCACCCGGGTAGGCTCGAACACCGGGGAGCTGTTTTTT
TRBJ2-5	TRBD1	NA	TRBV20-1	CSARLGQGLPYERYF	TGCAGTGCTAGATTGGGACAGGGGCTACCATACGAGCGGTACTTC
TRBJ2-7	NA	few	TRBV14	CASSQETGVVSEQYF	TGTGCCAGCAGCCAAGAAACGGGGGTGGTCAGCGAGCAGTACTTC
TRBJ2-2	NA	NA	TRBV7-2	CASSHGSNTGELFF	TGTGCCAGCAGCCATGGATCGAACACCGGGGAGCTGTTTTTT
TRBJ2-7	NA	NA	TRBV4-1	CASSQDNQAFAYEQYF	TGCGCCAGCAGCCAAGATAATCAAGCTTTCGCCTACGAGCAGTACTTC
TRBJ1-4	NA	few	TRBV6-5	CASSYSVGKPIEKLFF	TGTGCCAGCAGTTACTCGGTGGGCAAGCCGATTGAAAAGCTGTTTTTT
TRBJ1-5	NA	NA	TRBV28	CASNTGPQNQPQHF	TGTGCCAGCAACACCGGACCTCAAAATCAGCCCCAGCATTTT
TRBJ2-3	NA	NA	TRBV29-1	CSVEEGATQYF	TGCAGCGTTGAGGAAGGGGCTACGCAGTATTTT
TRBJ2-4	NA	few	TRBV12-3/TRBV12-4	CASSYRLVAKNIQYF	TGTGCCAGCAGTTACCGTCTGGTAGCCAAAAACATTCAGTACTTC
TRBJ2-5	TRBD2	NA	TRBV12-3/TRBV12-4	CASSFTGLSPKETQYF	TGTGCCAGCAGTTTTACGGGACTAAGTCCCAAAGAGACCCAGTACTTC
TRBJ2-1	NA	few	TRBV29-1	CSVAGPSYNEQFF	TGCAGCGTTGCGGGACCGTCCTACAATGAGCAGTTCTTC
TRBJ1-4	TRBD1	NA	TRBV3-1	CASSQRTGYEKLFF	TGTGCCAGCAGCCAAAGGACAGGTTATGAAAAACTGTTTTTT
TRBJ1-6	NA	few	TRBV5-1	CASSRDGRSYNSPLHF	TGCGCCAGCAGCAGGGACGGTCGCTCCTATAATTCACCCCTCCACTTT
TRBJ2-3	TRBD1	once	TRBV5-6	CASSDNRDRYTDTQYF	TGTGCCAGCAGCGATAACCGGGACAGATACACAGATACGCAGTATTTT